This T cell receptor (beta chain) stems from a study of siplizumab effects on memory and regulatory T cells. Study results and caveats: Only a minor fraction of alloreactive clones mapped to unstimulated subsets. The naive T cell population seemed more diverse than memory cells and seemed a major contributor to the alloresponse. In siplizumab cultures, the suppressive function of proliferating Tregs remained unconfirmed.

Between the trimmed V and J ends, which lost 4 bases and 0 bases, there was a span of 7 bases. Germline CDR1 is SEHNR and CDR2 is FQNEAQ (reference sequence). The length of the CDR3 is 13 residues. Per sample, the assay covered about 10^5 TCR templates. The repertoire was sequenced with immunoSEQ multiplex PCR; TCRdb's copy has only in-frame clones and lacks some. The sample holds 70,000 to 100,000 clones, more than 85% seen once. For this clone: The antigen is undetermined.

The TCR sequence derives from a human donor in good health. The sample comprised CD8+ T cells sorted from blood. This rearrangement joins TRBV7-9 to TRBJ2-7, with unresolved D. The chain's CDR3 is CASSSLTSYEQYF. The CDR3 DNA reads as TGTGCCAGCAGCTCCTTAACCTCCTACGAGCAGTACTTC.